This passage covers 25 T cell receptor beta chains from one sample sequenced in a study of shared clonotypes between healthy human individuals. Using immunoSEQ multiplex PCR, the repertoire was profiled, and TCRdb retains in-frame clones only, with some absent. The table shows nearly 2 million clones, with approximately 95% occurring only once. Cells designated naive CD8 were CD45RO-negative and were positively selected for CCR7, with terminally differentiated effector memory CD45RA+ cells excluded. Sequencing was done on a sample of naive CD8+ T cells sorted from blood. Receptors originate from a man younger than 35 in good health.

This chain connects TRBV27 to TRBJ1-1, with D unresolved. Trimming left V 5 bases short and J 7 bases short, with 17 bases between. The CDR3 has 14 residues. CDR1 MNHEY and CDR2 SMNVEV come from the germline V gene (reference sequence). The CDR3 spells CASSPSGSLFEAFF. CDR3 sequence (DNA): TGTGCCAGCAGTCCATCCGGCAGTCTCTTTGAAGCTTTCTTT.

This clone was detected only once. The V call is TRBV2, the J call TRBJ2-3; 8 bases fit TRBD1. Germline V gene sequence: CDR1 SNHLY, CDR2 FYNNEI. Germline trimming cut 6 bases from V and 6 bases from J; bases unmatched to any gene: 11. This CDR3 contains 15 residues. The CDR3 loop is CASRPGQAIKDTQYF. The DNA for the CDR3 is TGTGCCAGCAGACCGGGACAGGCAATTAAGGATACGCAGTATTTT.

The rearrangement links TRBV19 to TRBJ2-7; possible D gene TRBD1, 6 bases. V was shortened by 10 bases and J by 2 bases, with 12 bases between the two germline ends. Germline lookup yields CDR1 LNHDA and CDR2 SQIVND (reference sequence). The CDR3 totals 12 residues. CDR3 nucleotide sequence: TGTGCCACACAGGGAATTGCCTACGAGCAGTACTTC. Its translation is CATQGIAYEQYF. Full variable domain (rest looked up from reference TRBV19 and TRBJ2-7): DGGITQSPKYLFRKEGQNVTLSCEQNLNHDAMYWYRQDPGQGLRLIYYSQIVNDFQKGDIAEGYSVSREKKESFPLTVTSAQKNPTAFYLCATQGIAYEQYFGPGTRLTVT.

This rearrangement joins TRBV19 to TRBJ1-5; maybe TRBD1 (6 bases). The V gene's germline CDR1 is LNHDA and CDR2 SQIVND (reference sequence). The CDR3 sequence is 16 residues long. Trimming removed 1 base from V and 1 base from J, with 11 bases in between. CDR3 DNA sequence: TGTGCCAGTAGTATAGGAGACAGGATAAGCAATCAGCCCCAGCATTTT. It specifies CASSIGDRISNQPQHF.

The rearrangement uses TRBV29-1 and TRBJ1-2; D gene unclear. The CDR3 has 10 amino acids. CDR1 and CDR2 from the germline V gene are SQVTM and ANQGSEA. Trimming took off 4 bases at V and 12 bases at J, with 12 bases between the two ends. The DNA of the CDR3 is TGCAGCGTTGGAGAAACCGCAGACACCTTC. This translates into CSVGETADTF. The variable domain in full, with the rest retrieved from reference TRBV29-1 and TRBJ1-2, is SAVISQKPSRDICQRGTSLTIQCQVDSQVTMMFWYRQQPGQSLTLIATANQGSEATYESGFVIDKFPISRPNLTFSTLTVSNMSPEDSSIYLCSVGETADTFGSGTRLTVV.

The chain employs TRBV28 and TRBJ2-1, with D tentatively TRBD2 (5 bases). CDR3 length: 14 residues. The V gene's germline CDR1 is MDHEN and CDR2 SYDVKM. V was cut by 4 bases and J by 0 bases, with 7 bases left in between. CDR3 protein: CASSSRDSYNEQFF. DNA for the CDR3: TGTGCCAGCAGTTCCCGGGACTCCTACAATGAGCAGTTCTTC.

Remarks on this clone: At the DNA level, this CDR3 is encoded by other sequences in the same sample as well. This chain connects TRBV5-6 to TRBJ2-7; a weak D match, TRBD1 (6 bases). Germline assignment: CDR1 SGHDT and CDR2 YYEEEE. The ends were cut back, 0 bases at V and 1 base at J, with 8 bases in the middle. The CDR3 has 14 residues. The chain's CDR3 is CASSLGQVSYEQYF. CDR3 coding DNA: TGTGCCAGCAGCTTGGGACAGGTGTCCTACGAGCAGTACTTC.

This rearrangement joins TRBV25-1 to TRBJ2-3; D is ambiguous. From germline, CDR1 is MGHDK and CDR2 SYGVNS. The CDR3 is 18 residues long. V was pared by 4 bases and J by 1 base, with 21 bases between. The CDR3 sequence is CASSGTIVATWGTDTQYF. CDR3 coding DNA: TGTGCCAGCAGTGGTACGATCGTAGCAACGTGGGGCACAGATACGCAGTATTTT.

V and J are TRBV5-8 and TRBJ2-3, with 7 bases identical to TRBD1. V lost 0 bases and J lost 4; bases outside the gene matches: 5. The CDR3 totals 15 residues. Germline V gene data show CDR1 as SGHTS and CDR2 as YDEGEE. The CDR3 sequence is CASSLGDSQPDTQYF. The CDR3 DNA sequence: TGTGCCAGCAGCTTGGGGGACAGCCAACCAGATACGCAGTATTTT.

This rearrangement joins TRBV27 to TRBJ1-2; maybe TRBD1 (5 bases). This CDR3 contains 14 residues. Germline loops: CDR1 MNHEY, CDR2 SMNVEV (reference sequence). The V end was cut by 5 bases, the J end by 7 bases, with 17 bases between. The CDR3 sequence: CASSPQGLHSGYTF. In DNA form, the CDR3 reads TGTGCCAGCAGTCCCCAGGGACTCCATTCTGGCTACACCTTC.

This chain links TRBV7-3 with TRBJ2-3, with TRBD1 identical over 8 bases. The germline gives CDR1 SGHTA, CDR2 FQGTGA. V gave up 5 bases and J gave up 7 bases; unmatched junction bases: 11. The CDR3 is made up of 15 amino acids. The CDR3 coding sequence is TGTGCCAGCAGCCTAAGTGGGGGACAGGAATATACGCAGTATTTT. Translated, it gives CASSLSGGQEYTQYF. Based on the CDR3 plus reference TRBV7-3 and TRBJ2-3, the full variable domain is GAGVSQTPSNKVTEKGKYVELRCDPISGHTALYWYRQSLGQGPEFLIYFQGTGAADDSGLPNDRFFAVRPEGSVSTLKIQRTERGDSAVYLCASSLSGGQEYTQYFGPGTRLTVL.

The V and J genes are TRBV28 and TRBJ2-7; D is unresolved. Trimming took 4 bases from V and 0 from J, leaving 10 bases between them. The CDR3 is 14 amino acids. Germline CDR1 is MDHEN and CDR2 is SYDVKM. CDR3 amino acids: CASSYRLSSYEQYF. The CDR3 region has the DNA TGTGCCAGCAGTTACAGATTATCCTCCTACGAGCAGTACTTC.

The chain carries TRBV27 and TRBJ2-5, with D possibly TRBD1 on 7 matching bases. The CDR3 is 16 residues long. Trimming shortened V by 2 bases and J by 2 bases, and 15 bases separated the two germline ends. Germline V gene data show CDR1 as MNHEY and CDR2 as SMNVEV (reference sequence). DNA for the CDR3: TGTGCCAGCAGTTTACTTTCTTCAGGGGGGCAAGAGACCCAGTACTTC. Its protein product is CASSLLSSGGQETQYF.

This sequence joins TRBV19 and TRBJ2-3; D is perhaps TRBD1 (5 bases). Deletions cut 9 bases from V and 5 bases from J, with 15 bases between. Germline loops: CDR1 LNHDA, CDR2 SQIVND (reference sequence). The CDR3 has 13 residues. CDR3 loop: CASGPTDIDTQYF. CDR3 sequence (DNA): TGTGCCAGCGGACCGACAGACATAGATACGCAGTATTTT.

The V and J genes are TRBV5-6 and TRBJ2-7; 10 nucleotides align to TRBD2. Germline loops: CDR1 SGHDT, CDR2 YYEEEE. The V segment lost 3 bases and the J segment 5 bases; nucleotides outside the gene matches: 8. The CDR3 loop spans 15 amino acids. In DNA, the CDR3 is TGTGCCAGCAGCTCTGAGCGGGAGGGCCTGGACGAGCAGTACTTC. Amino acid sequence: CASSSEREGLDEQYF.

CDR3 region: CASSDDRVDNEQFF. The CDR3 DNA follows: TGTGCCAGCAGCGACGACAGGGTTGACAATGAGCAGTTCTTC. This chain uses TRBV9 with TRBJ2-1, with 7 bases fitting TRBD1. The germline V gene encodes CDR1 SGDLS and CDR2 YYNGEE. This CDR3 region has 14 residues. V was pared by 3 bases and J by 5 bases, with 5 bases of the junction left unmatched.

This chain joins TRBV19 and TRBJ2-7; 7 nucleotides line up with TRBD2. CDR1 and CDR2 (germline): LNHDA, SQIVND (reference sequence). This CDR3 has 14 residues. The ends lost 3 bases at V and 5 bases at J; junction bases unmatched: 7. In DNA form, the CDR3 reads TGTGCCAGTAGTATTGGGGGGGACCGGGACGAGCAGTACTTC. This translates into CASSIGGDRDEQYF.

This clone was found once. The J gene is TRBJ2-5, the V gene TRBV5-1; D is perhaps TRBD2 (7 bases). Germline CDR1 and CDR2: SGHRS and YFSETQ. CDR3 length equals 16 residues. Trimming removed 4 bases at V and 4 bases at J, with 20 bases between. The CDR3 sequence is CASSPSPAGALETQYF. The CDR3 region has the DNA TGCGCCAGCAGCCCCTCCCCGGCGGGGGCCTTAGAGACCCAGTACTTC.

The rearrangement uses TRBV7-6 and TRBJ2-3, with 7 bases that match TRBD2. The CDR3 runs 15 residues. Germline V gene lookup returns CDR1 SGHVS and CDR2 FNYEAQ. J lost 5 bases, V lost 0 bases, and 5 bases had no gene match. The CDR3 here is CASSLAGGPGDTQYF. The DNA of the CDR3 is TGTGCCAGCAGCTTAGCGGGAGGGCCCGGAGATACGCAGTATTTT.

In regard to this clone: The sample holds other DNA sequences that translate to the same CDR3. The chain is built from TRBV7-9 and TRBJ2-7; perhaps TRBD2 as D (6 bases). The CDR3 contains 12 residues. Between the trimmed V and J ends, which lost 1 base and 5 bases, there was a span of 6 bases. Germline V gene sequence: CDR1 SEHNR, CDR2 FQNEAQ (reference sequence). In nucleotides, the CDR3 is TGTGCCAGCAGCTTAGGGGGGGACGAGCAGTACTTC. Residues: CASSLGGDEQYF.

The CDR3 protein is CASSRDPRGTNYGYTF. The CDR3 DNA sequence: TGCGCCAGCAGCCGTGACCCCAGGGGTACTAACTATGGCTACACCTTC. This rearrangement joins TRBV4-3 to TRBJ1-2; a weak D match, TRBD1 (6 bases). Per germline, CDR1 LGHNA and CDR2 YSLEER. The CDR3 covers 16 residues. V lost 4 bases and J 0 bases, leaving 15 bases between the germline ends.

This clone was seen only once. This chain links TRBV2 with TRBJ2-3; 8 bases agree with TRBD2. J gave up 4 bases and V 1 base, and 10 bases lay outside the gene matches. The CDR3 has 17 residues. Germline lookup yields CDR1 SNHLY and CDR2 FYNNEI. The CDR3 DNA follows: TGTGCCAGCAGTGAAGTTAGTAGCGGGGTTATGGCAGATACGCAGTATTTT. This sequence encodes CASSEVSSGVMADTQYF.

CDR3 loop: CASSWREGSHEQYF. CDR3 DNA sequence: TGTGCCAGCAGCTGGAGGGAGGGGAGCCACGAGCAGTACTTC. The chain links TRBV7-2 to TRBJ2-7; 7 nucleotides line up with TRBD2. Unmatched junction bases numbered 8, after V lost 4 bases and J lost 5 bases. The germline V gene encodes CDR1 SGHTA and CDR2 FQGNSA. The CDR3 extends over 14 amino acids. The variable domain in full, with the rest retrieved from reference TRBV7-2 and TRBJ2-7, is GAGVSQSPSNKVTEKGKDVELRCDPISGHTALYWYRQSLGQGLEFLIYFQGNSAPDKSGLPSDRFSAERTGGSVSTLTIQRTQQEDSAVYLCASSWREGSHEQYFGPGTRLTVT.

V and J are TRBV19 and TRBJ2-7; TRBD2 matches at 8 bases. Germline assignment: CDR1 LNHDA and CDR2 SQIVND (reference sequence). This CDR3 is built from 14 residues. The V and J ends lost 6 bases and 4 bases, in that order; junction bases with no gene match: 8. As DNA, the CDR3 is TGTGCCAGTAGCTTCCGTAGCGGGGCGTACGAGCAGTACTTC. Amino acid sequence: CASSFRSGAYEQYF.

J is TRBJ2-1 and V is TRBV10-1, with TRBD2 as a possible D gene (5 bases). The length of the CDR3 is 16 residues. Germline V gene data show CDR1 as WNHNN and CDR2 as SYGVQD (reference sequence). The germline V and J ends were trimmed by 1 base and 8 bases, with 18 bases remaining between them. The CDR3 protein is CASSEFLTGGRDEQFF. The CDR3 DNA follows: TGCGCCAGCAGTGAGTTTCTGACCGGAGGTAGGGATGAGCAGTTCTTC.